This T cell receptor beta chain was identified during a study of shared clonotypes between healthy human individuals (dated by TCRdb to 2019 to 2021). Background on the whole study: The cohort comprised two women and three men aged 18 to 49 years. For each donor, three plates each were used for CD4 naive and CD4 memory, two plates were used for CD8 naive, and one plate was used for CD8 memory. To estimate repertoire size and how much clonotypes are shared between individuals, the study performed deep sequencing of blood TCR repertoires from a handful of healthy adults. To increase sequencing depth and limit assay-specific biases, different laboratories used diverse techniques to prepare libraries and sequence TCR repertoires. Each donor's leukapheresis produced roughly between roughly 0.85 and 9.5 billion PBMCs. What the study reported, not specific to this receptor: Only blood was sampled, and tissue TCR repertoires likely differ from those in blood. Rarefaction of sorted-subset datasets indicated incomplete sequencing despite the large sequencing depth. Compared with non-shared clonotypes, the clonotypes found in all four sorted-subset donors had higher generation probabilities. Pairwise subsampling led to the expectation that sequencing depth would affect the degree of clonotype sharing among donors. Because the study included a small number of donors, the genetic and exposure-history diversity represented was limited. Naive subsets generally had larger estimated clonotype richness than memory subsets did. When a handful of donors were compared, the shared fraction of clonotypes was roughly 5% for naive CD4, around 3.5% for naive CD8, 2% to 2.5% for memory CD4, and roughly 0.4% for memory CD8.

A single count supports this clone. Its antigen remains unidentified. Base qualities are not provided; no much larger clone lies one nucleotide away. For the CD8 naive samples, CD45RO-negative cells were positively selected for CCR7, yielding a CD45RA+CCR7+ population from which TemRA cells were excluded. Healthy HIV-negative adults with no recently reported acute infections or vaccinations were included as donors. Only Caucasian adults living in Nashville, Tennessee, USA were represented among the donors. Blood was obtained by leukapheresis, after which PBMCs were separated by Ficoll-Histopaque density gradient centrifugation and cryopreserved in liquid nitrogen vapor phase. Purity and quantity of every magnetically sorted T cell population were checked by analytical flow cytometry. Genomic DNA was isolated from each sorted fraction and quantified by UV absorbance on a Nanodrop 2000c. TCR CDR3 regions were amplified from genomic DNA by multiplex PCR using the deep immunoSEQ assay. Extracted genomic DNA from each cell subset was spread evenly across all wells of several immunoSEQ 96-well plates, with each plate serving as a replicate. For sorted subsets, roughly 200 ng of genomic DNA, equivalent to around 29,000 T cell genomes, went into each replicate PCR. Purified libraries were quantified with a Qubit 3.0 fluorometer, sized on a Bioanalyzer 2100, and re-quantified with the KAPA Library Quantification kit. A separate single-read 150-cycle Illumina NextSeq 550 flow cell was used to sequence each immunoSEQ 96-well plate. Turning to the authors' computational methods: Because the immunoSEQ output included only junctional sequences and no quality scores, the filtering could not be the same as the filtering used for full-length reads. Sequences were annotated with PyIR, a Python wrapper for IgBLAST v1.9, and V/J genes and CDR3 were assigned using IMGT germline references. Reads with weak V/J assignments (E-value above 1e-6), missing CDR3, stop codons, out-of-frame junctions, or ambiguous translated residues were removed. A V3J clonotype was defined by an identical inferred V gene, J gene, and CDR3 amino acid sequence. The percentage overlap between two repertoires was calculated by dividing the number of shared unique clonotypes by the size of the smaller repertoire. Three approaches were used to assess repertoire richness: RTK rarefaction, the Chao1 estimator, and Recon v2.1 estimates of unobserved clonotypes. For all TCRbeta clonotypes obtained by the gDNA method from a few donors, generation probabilities were computed with OLGA. The table comes from immuneACCESS by way of TCRdb, which keeps in-frame sequences with V and J called. Part of the clones is missing from these tables; in studies checked, under half for an unresolved V gene and the rest for unknown reasons. That table supplies the V and J calls and clone size; D and trimming were determined from the DNA. The sample table records about 2.1 million clones; just over 90% of these occur just once. The ten largest clonotypes hold more than 1.5% of the sample.

In the germline V gene, CDR1 corresponds to SGHRS and CDR2 to YFSETQ. From V the trimming removes 7 bases and from J it removes 3 bases, while the gene matches leave 9 bases of the junction unaccounted for. The CDR3 runs 15 amino acids, cysteine and phenylalanine included. Only the CDR3 DNA stays, 45 bases, in frame from base 1. The clonotype comes from a man younger than 35 in good health. Some clones in this sample may be carry-over from other donors' samples. The chain was built from TRBV5-1 and TRBJ1-4; 7 junctional bases match TRBD1. The sequencing sample was made of naive CD8+ T cells from PBMCs. Explained via the paper, the cell subset or site label denotes: CD45RA+CCR7+. The sequenced DNA: TGCGCCAGCCTGAGACAGGGTGGAGCTAATGAAAAACTGTTTTTT. This codes for CASLRQGGANEKLFF.